This T cell receptor beta chain was recorded in a study of blood T cell repertoires in COVID-19. For the study at large: The analysed material was cDNA or gDNA that came from T cells, B-cell-depleted T cells, or PBMCs.

This CDR3 is built from 14 residues. Germline-derived CDR1 and CDR2 are SGHKS and YYEKEE (reference sequence). V was shortened by 5 bases and J by 2 bases, with 14 bases between the two germline ends. In the study's own analysis: Reference gene primer amplification in the assay estimated nucleated cell counts. Libraries were prepared by immunoSEQ multiplex PCR; TCRdb keeps only in-frame clonotypes and omits some of them. Clone size and the V and J calls come from that table; the DNA yielded D and trimming. The table shows 55,000 to 70,000 clones, with about nine tenths occurring only once. The receptor was isolated from a woman under 30 with acute or convalescent COVID-19. Sequencing input: peripheral blood. The chain joins TRBV5-5 to TRBJ2-7; no firm D call. The CDR3 sequence: CASSLPNSPYEQYF. CDR3 DNA sequence: TGTGCCAGCAGTTTGCCGAACAGTCCCTACGAGCAGTACTTC.